This T cell receptor (beta chain) derives from a study of graft-versus-host responses after intestinal transplantation. From germline, CDR1 is SGHRS and CDR2 YFSETQ. CDR3 size: 14 residues. V was shortened by 4 bases and J by 12 bases, with 19 bases between the two germline ends. Measured with immunoSEQ multiplex PCR; TCRdb has only the in-frame clones, and not every one. Here the sample spans about 41,000 clones, about 95% being singletons. As concerns this clone: Its antigen remains unknown.

The sample was unstimulated CD8+ T cells sorted from spleen or lymph node cells, taken before transplant. This sequence joins TRBV5-1 and TRBJ2-2; D possibly corresponds to TRBD2 (6 bases). This TCR derives from a human donor who was the organ donor for an intestinal transplant. As DNA, the CDR3 is TGCGCCAGCAGCCACTGGGACTCCTTACCTCAGCTGTTTTTT. Translating it yields CASSHWDSLPQLFF.